These 32 T cell receptor beta chains came from one sample sequenced in a study of radiotherapy plus CTLA-4 blockade in lung cancer. Clones were read by immunoSEQ multiplex PCR, and TCRdb kept only the in-frame ones, dropping some. In the table there are about 97,000 clones, 65% to 75% of which are singletons. The specimen comprised peripheral blood, sampled from a patient treated with radiotherapy plus ipilimumab. The source is a human donor with non-small cell lung cancer who had a partial response to radiotherapy plus ipilimumab. Some clones in this sample may be carry-over from other donors' samples.

This chain connects TRBV7-6 to TRBJ2-1, with 10 positions matching TRBD2. Germline loops: CDR1 SGHVS, CDR2 FNYEAQ. This CDR3 is built from 18 residues. V shed 5 bases and J 0 bases; nucleotides not matched to a gene: 10. Here the CDR3 reads CASSTLLAGAVSYNEQFF. CDR3 nucleotide sequence: TGTGCCAGCAGCACCCTCCTAGCGGGGGCAGTCTCCTACAATGAGCAGTTCTTC. Variable domain in full (rest from reference TRBV7-6 and TRBJ2-1): GAGVSQSPRYKVTKRGQDVALRCDPISGHVSLYWYRQALGQGPEFLTYFNYEAQQDKSGLPNDRFSAERPEGSISTLTIQRTEQRDSAMYRCASSTLLAGAVSYNEQFFGPGTRLTVL.

This clone occurred a few times. The V and J genes are TRBV5-4 and TRBJ2-5; TRBD2 matches 13 bases. In germline, CDR1 is SGHNT, CDR2 YYREEE (reference sequence). The CDR3 is 15 residues long. Unmatched junction bases numbered 2, after V lost 4 bases and J lost 2 bases. The DNA for the CDR3 is TGTGCCAGCAGCCAGACTAGCGGGGGGCAAGAGACCCAGTACTTC. Translation gives CASSQTSGGQETQYF.

This chain links TRBV30 with TRBJ1-1; the D gene is possibly TRBD1 (5 bases). CDR1 is GTSNPN and CDR2 is SVGIG in the germline V gene (reference sequence). V dropped 3 bases and J dropped 1 base, with 15 bases sitting between them. The CDR3 has 15 residues. The CDR3 DNA follows: TGTGCCTGGAGAGCATCAGGGAGGGCGAACACTGAAGCTTTCTTT. Translated, it gives CAWRASGRANTEAFF.

This sequence joins TRBV5-4 and TRBJ2-3; 7 bases agree with TRBD1. Losses at the gene ends were 3 bases for V and 5 bases for J; bases not matched to a gene: 9. The germline gives CDR1 SGHNT, CDR2 YYREEE (reference sequence). This CDR3 contains 15 residues. The CDR3 region is CASSSKRQGVDTQYF. The CDR3 DNA is TGTGCCAGCAGCTCCAAACGACAGGGAGTAGATACGCAGTATTTT.

The gene calls are TRBV5-1 and TRBJ2-7, with 7 bases identical to TRBD2. The germline V gene encodes CDR1 SGHRS and CDR2 YFSETQ. The CDR3 length is 14 residues. J lost 5 bases, V lost 4 bases, and 9 bases had no gene match. CDR3 sequence: CASSPWGGDNEQYF. CDR3 coding DNA: TGCGCCAGCAGCCCCTGGGGGGGAGACAACGAGCAGTACTTC.

The chain has TRBV28 and TRBJ1-5; tentatively, D is TRBD1 (5 bases). This CDR3 contains 15 residues. Germline V CDR1 and CDR2: MDHEN, SYDVKM. V lost 6 bases to trimming and J lost 5 bases, with 17 bases between them. The CDR3 sequence: CASRSPSQGDQPQHF. DNA of the CDR3: TGTGCCAGCAGGTCTCCCAGTCAGGGTGATCAGCCCCAGCATTTT.

The rearrangement joins TRBV6-5 to TRBJ2-7, with TRBD2 matching over 7 bases. V shed 6 bases, J shed 4 bases, and the junction held 12 bases outside the gene matches. The CDR3 contains 15 residues. CDR1 and CDR2 (germline): MNHEY, SVGAGI. The CDR3 DNA is TGTGCCAGCAGATCGAGCGGGGTCAAGGCTTACGAGCAGTACTTC. Its translation is CASRSSGVKAYEQYF.

V and J are TRBV27 and TRBJ1-2; D possibly corresponds to TRBD1 (6 bases). Germline V CDR1 and CDR2: MNHEY, SMNVEV (reference sequence). V was trimmed by 2 bases and J by 3 bases, leaving 10 bases between them. The CDR3 length is 14 residues. This CDR3 reads CASSLRGADYGYTF. In DNA, the CDR3 is TGTGCCAGCAGTTTACGGGGGGCGGACTATGGCTACACCTTC.

Written as DNA, the CDR3 is TGTGCCAGCATAAGGGACAGGACTTACGAGCAGTACTTC. Translated, it gives CASIRDRTYEQYF. The chain employs TRBV2 and TRBJ2-7; 8 nucleotides align to TRBD1. The germline V gene has CDR1 SNHLY and CDR2 FYNNEI. The CDR3 is 13 amino acids. Losses at the gene ends were 7 bases for V and 4 bases for J; bases not matched to a gene: 6.

This clone was seen just once. The rearrangement uses TRBV5-1 and TRBJ2-2; D uncertain. Germline V gene sequence: CDR1 SGHRS, CDR2 YFSETQ. The CDR3 is 13 amino acids. With 0 bases removed from V and 5 bases from J, the gap between germline ends came to 5 bases. CDR3: CASSLVATGELFF. CDR3 bases: TGCGCCAGCAGCTTGGTAGCTACCGGGGAGCTGTTTTTT.

V usage is TRBV10-3 and J usage is TRBJ2-1, with D possibly matching TRBD2 (5 bases). Trimming took off 4 bases at V and 3 bases at J, with 13 bases between the two ends. This CDR3 is built from 15 residues. The germline CDR1 and CDR2 sequences are ENHRY and SYGVKD. CDR3 coding DNA: TGTGCCATCAGTGTAAGTAGCGAATACTACAATGAGCAGTTCTTC. Translating it yields CAISVSSEYYNEQFF.

The CDR3 DNA reads TGCGCCAGCGCGGGGGGGACGGGCGAGCAGTACTTC. Translating it yields CASAGGTGEQYF. The chain recombines TRBV10-2 with TRBJ2-7, with TRBD2 matching 9 bases. The V gene end was trimmed by 8 bases and the J gene end by 6 bases; junction bases not matched to a gene: 5. The germline V gene encodes CDR1 WSHSY and CDR2 SAAADI. This CDR3 has 12 residues.

A few counts support this clone. V gene TRBV6-1 combines with J gene TRBJ1-4; D gene ambiguous. Trimming cost V 4 bases and J 8 bases, with 17 bases left between them. The germline gives CDR1 MNHNS, CDR2 SASEGT. CDR3 length: 15 residues. This chain's CDR3 is CASSAQTGLGEKLFF. CDR3 DNA sequence: TGTGCCAGCAGTGCCCAAACGGGGTTAGGCGAAAAACTGTTTTTT.

This chain links TRBV11-2 with TRBJ2-3, with 8 bases identical to TRBD1. CDR3 length: 16 amino acids. CDR1 is SGHAT, CDR2 FQNNGV, per germline. The ends lost 0 bases at V and 4 bases at J; junction bases unmatched: 6. CDR3 in amino acids: CASSLDSRGRADTQYF. In DNA form, the CDR3 reads TGTGCCAGCAGCTTAGACTCCAGGGGGCGCGCAGATACGCAGTATTTT. Together with reference TRBV11-2 and TRBJ2-3, the CDR3 gives the full variable domain: EAGVAQSPRYKIIEKRQSVAFWCNPISGHATLYWYQQILGQGPKLLIQFQNNGVVDDSQLPKDRFSAERLKGVDSTLKIQPAKLEDSAVYLCASSLDSRGRADTQYFGPGTRLTVL.

The V and J genes are TRBV18 and TRBJ2-3, with unresolved D. The germline CDR1 and CDR2 sequences are KGHSH and LQKENI. This CDR3 spans 11 amino acids. With 6 bases removed from V and 5 bases from J, the gap between germline ends came to 6 bases. The DNA for the CDR3 is TGTGCCAGCTCGCGGCAAGATACGCAGTATTTT. This codes for CASSRQDTQYF.

J is TRBJ1-1 and V is TRBV7-3; TRBD1 matches at 9 bases. V gave up 4 bases and J gave up 8 bases; unmatched junction bases: 5. The V gene's germline CDR1 is SGHTA and CDR2 FQGTGA. The CDR3 contains 13 residues. The CDR3 nucleotides are TGTGCCAGCAGCTCCCGGGACAGGGCCGAAGCTTTCTTT. Its translation is CASSSRDRAEAFF.

This clone was detected only a few times. The rearrangement joins TRBV11-2 to TRBJ2-7, with D hard to call. V was clipped by 0 bases and J by 4 bases, with 4 bases between them. Germline CDR1 reads SGHAT; CDR2 reads FQNNGV. CDR3 length: 12 amino acids. The CDR3 protein is CASSLDTYEQYF. The CDR3 coding sequence is TGTGCCAGCAGCTTAGACACATACGAGCAGTACTTC. The variable domain in full, with the rest retrieved from reference TRBV11-2 and TRBJ2-7, is EAGVAQSPRYKIIEKRQSVAFWCNPISGHATLYWYQQILGQGPKLLIQFQNNGVVDDSQLPKDRFSAERLKGVDSTLKIQPAKLEDSAVYLCASSLDTYEQYFGPGTRLTVT.

This chain links TRBV27 with TRBJ2-5; 9 bases line up with TRBD2. From germline, CDR1 is MNHEY and CDR2 SMNVEV (reference sequence). The V and J ends lost 5 bases and 5 bases, in that order; junction bases with no gene match: 15. The CDR3 totals 17 residues. The CDR3 region has the DNA TGTGCCAGCAGTCCTAATCAACTAGCGGGCGGGGGCGAGACCCAGTACTTC. Translated, it gives CASSPNQLAGGGETQYF.

V gene TRBV28 combines with J gene TRBJ1-1, with D unresolved. The CDR3 spans 11 residues. In germline, CDR1 is MDHEN, CDR2 SYDVKM. Trimming took 3 bases from V and 7 from J, leaving 6 bases between them. CDR3 sequence: CASSFPSEAFF. The CDR3 nucleotides read TGTGCCAGCAGTTTCCCCAGTGAAGCTTTCTTT.

The chain couples TRBV5-1 to TRBJ2-7; D possibly corresponds to TRBD1 (8 bases). The CDR3 has 14 residues. Deletions cut 5 bases from V and 2 bases from J, with 14 bases between. The germline V gene has CDR1 SGHRS and CDR2 YFSETQ. CDR3 protein: CASSREDRAYEQYF. In DNA, the CDR3 is TGCGCCAGCAGTCGGGAGGACAGGGCCTACGAGCAGTACTTC.

This rearrangement joins TRBV25-1 to TRBJ2-3; 9 positions agree with TRBD2. Per the germline V gene, CDR1 is MGHDK and CDR2 is SYGVNS. This CDR3 comprises 17 residues. Trimming at V came to 4 bases and at J to 0 bases, leaving 8 bases not matched to a gene. CDR3 in DNA: TGTGCCAGCAGTGGCGGGGGGGCTCTCTTAAGCACAGATACGCAGTATTTT. It is translated as CASSGGGALLSTDTQYF.

In its sample, this clone was seen once. The V gene is TRBV28, the J gene TRBJ2-3, with 8 bases that match TRBD1. Trimming took 6 bases from V and 4 from J; bases not matched to a gene: 12. CDR3 length: 16 residues. Germline assignment: CDR1 MDHEN and CDR2 SYDVKM. In DNA, the CDR3 is TGTGCCAGCAGAGAACGCGGACAGGGTTATTCAGATACGCAGTATTTT. Translation: CASRERGQGYSDTQYF.

This chain joins TRBV7-7 and TRBJ2-7; a possible D gene is TRBD1 (6 bases). CDR1 and CDR2 from the germline V gene are SSHAT and FNYEAQ (reference sequence). The CDR3 is made up of 14 amino acids. Between the trimmed V and J ends, which lost 3 bases and 1 base, there was a span of 10 bases. Written as DNA, the CDR3 is TGTGCCAGCAGCTTGGACAGTACATCCTACGAGCAGTACTTC. Amino acids: CASSLDSTSYEQYF.

The chain combines TRBV9 with TRBJ2-3, with D hard to call. The CDR3 consists of 15 residues. Germline CDR1 is SGDLS and CDR2 is YYNGEE. V lost 3 bases and J 0 bases, leaving 11 bases between the germline ends. The CDR3 is CASSDRVSSTDTQYF. In nucleotides, the CDR3 is TGTGCCAGCAGCGACCGGGTCTCTAGCACAGATACGCAGTATTTT. Filled out from reference TRBV9 and TRBJ2-3, the complete variable domain reads DSGVTQTPKHLITATGQRVTLRCSPRSGDLSVYWYQQSLDQGLQFLIQYYNGEERAKGNILERFSAQQFPDLHSELNLSSLELGDSALYFCASSDRVSSTDTQYFGPGTRLTVL.

This clone was seen only once. The rearrangement links TRBV7-9 to TRBJ2-2; 7 positions match TRBD1. The CDR3 extends over 14 amino acids. The ends lost 8 bases at V and 5 bases at J; junction bases unmatched: 8. Germline V lookup: CDR1 SEHNR, CDR2 FQNEAQ (reference sequence). The CDR3 spells CASGNAGGTGELFF. Written as DNA, the CDR3 is TGTGCCAGCGGGAACGCAGGGGGAACCGGGGAGCTGTTTTTT. The complete variable domain, with remaining parts taken from reference TRBV7-9 and TRBJ2-2, reads DTGVSQNPRHKITKRGQNVTFRCDPISEHNRLYWYRQTLGQGPEFLTYFQNEAQLEKSRLLSDRFSAERPKGSFSTLEIQRTEQGDSAMYLCASGNAGGTGELFFGEGSRLTVL.

This chain links TRBV5-4 with TRBJ2-3; D gene unclear. Between the trimmed V and J ends, which lost 9 bases and 2 bases, there was a span of 13 bases. The CDR3 runs 13 residues. Germline V lookup: CDR1 SGHNT, CDR2 YYREEE (reference sequence). The CDR3 reads CATNLIYTDTQYF. CDR3 coding DNA: TGTGCCACCAACCTAATCTACACAGATACGCAGTATTTT.

The V and J genes are TRBV6-1 and TRBJ1-2, with a tentative D call TRBD1 (6 bases). The CDR3 has 15 amino acids. Trimming stripped 0 bases from V and 0 bases from J, with 8 bases between. Germline values: CDR1 MNHNS, CDR2 SASEGT. In DNA, the CDR3 is TGTGCCAGCAGTGAAGCTACAGGGCCTAACTATGGCTACACCTTC. It encodes CASSEATGPNYGYTF.

This rearrangement joins TRBV28 to TRBJ1-2; 7 bases align to TRBD1. V was pared by 6 bases and J by 7 bases, with 14 bases of the junction left unmatched. From germline, CDR1 is MDHEN and CDR2 SYDVKM. The CDR3 extends over 15 amino acids. CDR3 amino acids: CASRPPGGPGGGYTF. The DNA of the CDR3 is TGTGCCAGCAGGCCTCCAGGGGGGCCGGGTGGTGGCTACACCTTC.

The rearrangement joins TRBV25-1 to TRBJ1-2; no clear D gene. There are 12 residues in the CDR3. Trimming took 3 bases from V and 8 from J, leaving 10 bases between them. Germline assignment: CDR1 MGHDK and CDR2 SYGVNS. CDR3 bases: TGTGCCAGCAGTGAGGCCCTCGGGGGCTACACCTTC. This gives the protein CASSEALGGYTF.

The gene calls are TRBV9 and TRBJ2-4, with D possibly matching TRBD2 (6 bases). The germline gives CDR1 SGDLS, CDR2 YYNGEE. This CDR3 is built from 17 residues. Trimming left V 4 bases short and J 0 bases short, with 17 bases between. CDR3 DNA: TGTGCCAGCAGCCCCACGAGGTCGGGGGTAGCCAAAAACATTCAGTACTTC. It encodes CASSPTRSGVAKNIQYF.

This clone was seen only once. This chain connects TRBV5-1 to TRBJ1-1, with D possibly TRBD1 on 6 matching bases. The CDR3 has 13 amino acids. V was shortened by 3 bases and J by 1 base, with 7 bases between the two germline ends. The germline V gene encodes CDR1 SGHRS and CDR2 YFSETQ. CDR3 bases: TGCGCCAGCAGCTGGACAGCGAACACTGAAGCTTTCTTT. It translates to CASSWTANTEAFF.

The V call is TRBV5-6, the J call TRBJ1-1; D perhaps matches TRBD1 (5 bases). The CDR3 runs to 14 residues. Germline CDR1 and CDR2: SGHDT and YYEEEE. Between the trimmed V and J ends, which lost 2 bases and 10 bases, there was a span of 18 bases. The CDR3 bases are TGTGCCAGCAGCTTCGGAGTTGCAGTGGGGCGAGCTTTCTTT. Its protein product is CASSFGVAVGRAFF.